This T cell receptor (beta chain) stems from a study of identical twins. The CDR3 spans 13 residues. Between the trimmed V and J ends, which lost 6 bases and 0 bases, there was a span of 8 bases. CDR1 is LNHDA, CDR2 SQIVND, per germline (reference sequence). Findings of the study overall: It was possible that invariant MAIT and iNKT cells partly confounded the zero-insertion analyses.

cDNA carried unique molecular identifiers, and a universal primer site was added by template switching. A single record per CDR3 protein comes from TCRdb applying MiXCR to the 5' RACE reads. The data show around 100,000 distinct CDR3 sequences, with 5.5% to 7% seen just once and 9.5% to 15% held by the top ten. Many counts were recorded for this clonotype. Its antigen remains unknown. Material: memory T cells sorted from blood. The V and J genes are TRBV19 and TRBJ2-5; D is undetermined. This TCR was sampled from a woman in her 50s in good health. In DNA, the CDR3 is TGTGCCAGTAGGCAGACTCACCAAGAGACCCAGTACTTC. Translated: CASRQTHQETQYF.